This TCR beta chain is drawn from a study of CD8+CD57+ T cells in acquired aplastic anemia (dated by TCRdb to the late 2010s). For the study in its entirety: Extracted DNA from sorted CD4+ and CD8+ cells averaged 3.2 ug, ranging from roughly 0.2 to 30 ug. CD8+CD57+ expansion was defined as a frequency above the mean frequency observed in healthy subjects. The paper as a whole reports these results and caveats: Around 28 CD8+ CDR3 sequences were found to be shared between patients and controls, but these sequences appeared to be highly expressed in patients and within the immunodominant clones of the patients. No significant difference in CD8+ Simpson's diversity was found between patients and healthy controls (P=0.060).

For CDR1 and CDR2, the germline V gene lists SGHAT and FQNNGV. V is clipped by 0 bases and J by 5 bases, and the sequence between their germline boundaries is 10 bases long. The CDR3 covers 14 residues, taking in both the cysteine and the phenylalanine. Of the read, only the CDR3 DNA is kept; its 42 bases are in frame from base 1. Many counts were recorded for this clonotype. It lacks a known antigen. No much larger clonotype is one base removed from it; base qualities were not supplied. Genomic DNA was used as template for profiling of TCR beta VDJ combinations and CDR3 sequences. An Illumina HiSeq 2000 was used for TCR repertoire sequencing. From the authors' description of their analysis: TRBV/TRBJ rearrangement plots, CDR3 size and DJ length profiles, and Simpson's diversity index were used to evaluate the repertoires. The most abundant DNA sequence in the deep sequencing data was defined as the immunodominant clone. CDR3 amino acid sequences were checked for sharing between subjects and were compared against published repertoires and the VDJdb database. TCRdb passed the public sequencing reads through fastp at Q25 and MiXCR, retaining productive beta sequences. Every CDR3 protein is listed once, alongside the most common genes and DNA of its rows. The V and J calls follow TCRdb's processing rather than the paper's. The sample records roughly 280,000 distinct CDR3 sequences, 45% to 65% of which are singletons. In total, the top ten clones hold 1.3% of the sample.

Flow cytometry had shown CD8+CD57+ cell expansion in the patients selected for sequencing. All patients had severe acquired aplastic anemia diagnosed by International Study of Aplastic Anemia and Agranulocytosis and Camitta criteria. No patient had received any therapy when blood was sampled. In the study, sorted CD4+ and CD8+ blood T cells from patients with severe aplastic anemia and from healthy subjects underwent deep sequencing of TCR repertoires. Patients were enrolled under clinicaltrials.gov protocols 00001620, 01623167, 00001397, 00071045, 00081523 and 00961064 in the USA. Ficoll-Paque density gradient centrifugation was used to isolate peripheral blood mononuclear cells. Before DNA extraction, CD4+ and CD8+ T cells were sorted with FACS or magnetic beads.

Sequenced sample: sorted CD4+, CD8+, or CD8+CD57+ T cells (not recorded which) from PBMCs. The V and J segments used are TRBV11-2 and TRBJ2-5; no D gene can be assigned with confidence. The sequence was collected from a human donor with aplastic anemia. In nucleotides, the sequence is TGTGCCAGCAGCTTAGATCTGTTCAGGGAGACCCAGTACTTC. Its product reads: CASSLDLFRETQYF.